Each of the 32 T cell receptor beta chains below was sequenced from the same sample in a study of Graves' ophthalmopathy and Graves' hyperthyroidism. Amplifying from RNA transcripts, the study obtained TCR beta CDR3 regions. A first-round RT-PCR used HTBI primers, followed by a second-round multiplex PCR. One entry per CDR3 protein results from TCRdb running MiXCR on the multiplex PCR reads. The sample lists some 520,000 distinct CDR3 sequences; 14% were seen once. The material sequenced was blood. These receptors all stem from a woman aged 25 to 39 with Graves' ophthalmopathy.

This clonotype was detected many times. CDR3 bases: TGTGCCAGCAGTTACTCGTTGTTCGGGACCCAGTACTTC. Its protein is CASSYSLFGTQYF. The chain joins TRBV6-2 or TRBV6-3 to TRBJ2-5; D uncertain. The CDR3 totals 13 residues. V lost 0 bases and J 7 bases, leaving 9 bases between the germline ends. CDR1 and CDR2 from the germline V gene are MNHEY and SVGEGT.

This clonotype appeared many times. The chain joins TRBV12-3 or TRBV12-4 to TRBJ1-5; D gene uncertain. The V end lost 3 bases, the J end lost 5 bases, and 2 bases lay between the germline ends. The CDR3 extends over 11 amino acids. CDR3 bases: TGTGCCAGCAGTTTTGATCAGCCCCAGCATTTT. Amino acid sequence: CASSFDQPQHF.

This clonotype was observed many times. The genes are TRBV2 and TRBJ2-7; 7 bases map to TRBD2. Germline-derived CDR1 and CDR2 are SNHLY and FYNNEI. The length of the CDR3 is 14 residues. J lost 0 bases, V lost 4 bases, and 3 bases had no gene match. The chain's CDR3 is CASSVWTSSYEQYF. The CDR3 nucleotides are TGTGCCAGCAGTGTCTGGACTAGCTCCTACGAGCAGTACTTC.

The chain links TRBV6-4 to TRBJ2-2; unclear D gene. CDR3 length: 13 residues. The germline V gene encodes CDR1 MRHNA and CDR2 SNTAGT. Trimming shortened V by 4 bases and J by 3 bases, and 6 bases separated the two germline ends. The CDR3 DNA is TGTGCCAGCAGTGGTCAGCACACCGGGGAGCTGTTTTTT. Translating it yields CASSGQHTGELFF.

This clonotype was recorded at least ten times. The J gene is TRBJ2-6, the V gene TRBV10-3; possibly TRBD1 or TRBD2 for D (5 bases each). Trimming pared 2 bases from V and 0 bases from J, leaving 17 bases between. This CDR3 has 19 residues. Germline V lookup: CDR1 ENHRY, CDR2 SYGVKD. The CDR3 DNA reads TGTGCCATCAGTGAGCCGCCGGGACGGTTGTCCTCTGGGGCCAACGTCCTGACTTTC. It specifies CAISEPPGRLSSGANVLTF.

The chain combines TRBV18 with TRBJ1-5; D is perhaps TRBD1 (5 bases). Between the trimmed V and J ends, which lost 2 bases and 7 bases, there was a span of 15 bases. The CDR3 extends over 15 amino acids. The germline V gene has CDR1 KGHSH and CDR2 LQKENI. The CDR3 coding sequence is TGTGCCAGCTCACCAACAGAGGGCGCAGGGCAGCCCCAGCATTTT. It specifies CASSPTEGAGQPQHF. The variable domain in full, with the rest retrieved from reference TRBV18 and TRBJ1-5, is NAGVMQNPRHLVRRRGQEARLRCSPMKGHSHVYWYRQLPEEGLKFMVYLQKENIIDESGMPKERFSAEFPKEGPSILRIQQVVRGDSAAYFCASSPTEGAGQPQHFGDGTRLSIL.

This clonotype has at least ten counts. The chain employs TRBV7-9 and TRBJ2-2; D unresolved. Germline V CDR1 and CDR2: SEHNR, FQNEAQ (reference sequence). CDR3 length: 14 residues. Between the trimmed V and J ends, which lost 5 bases and 6 bases, there was a span of 13 bases. CDR3 amino acids: CASSPIVVPGELFF. In nucleotides, the CDR3 is TGTGCCAGCAGCCCGATCGTGGTCCCCGGGGAGCTGTTTTTT.

This clonotype was detected ten times or more. This chain connects TRBV6-5 to TRBJ2-6; D is unresolved. Germline CDR1 MNHEY, CDR2 SVGAGI. The length of the CDR3 is 17 residues. Trimming pared 2 bases from V and 0 bases from J, leaving 11 bases between. The CDR3 loop reads CASSYSPWASGANVLTF. The CDR3 nucleotides are TGTGCCAGCAGTTACAGCCCCTGGGCCTCTGGGGCCAACGTCCTGACTTTC.

This clonotype was recorded at least ten times. V is TRBV6-5 and J is TRBJ2-7; possibly TRBD1 for D (6 bases). This CDR3 has 15 amino acids. The germline gives CDR1 MNHEY, CDR2 SVGAGI. V lost 2 bases and J lost 7, with 18 bases in between. In DNA form, the CDR3 reads TGTGCCAGCAGTTACCTGGCAGGGGCGAACGGTGAGCAGTACTTC. Encoded protein: CASSYLAGANGEQYF.

This clonotype came up many times. The chain recombines TRBV20-1 with TRBJ1-6; D is undetermined. From germline, CDR1 is DFQATT and CDR2 SNEGSKA (reference sequence). The CDR3 contains 11 residues. The V gene lost 0 bases and the J gene lost 14 bases, with 8 bases spanning the gap. The CDR3 region has the DNA TGCAGTGCTAGAGAGGCTATGGCCCTCCACTTT. Its protein is CSAREAMALHF.

The CDR3: CASSTRGTGKTEAFF. The CDR3 coding sequence is TGTGCCAGCAGTACCCGAGGGACAGGGAAAACTGAAGCTTTCTTT. The J gene is TRBJ1-1, the V gene TRBV12-3 or TRBV12-4, with TRBD1 matching over 9 bases. The CDR3 has 15 residues. Unmatched junction bases numbered 9, after V lost 5 bases and J lost 5 bases.

This clonotype was seen ten or more times. This sequence joins TRBV5-1 and TRBJ2-2; TRBD1 matches 7 bases. The junction had 4 bases not matched to a gene; V was cut back by 4 bases and J by 1 base. This CDR3 comprises 15 residues. The germline V gene has CDR1 SGHRS and CDR2 YFSETQ. CDR3 sequence: CASSRDSENTGELFF. The CDR3 coding sequence is TGCGCCAGCAGCCGGGACAGTGAGAACACCGGGGAGCTGTTTTTT.

This clonotype has a count of ten or more. The chain has TRBV7-6 and TRBJ1-2; D is perhaps TRBD1 (5 bases). The germline V gene encodes CDR1 SGHVS and CDR2 FNYEAQ. The V and J ends lost 5 bases and 3 bases respectively, with 16 bases between them. CDR3 length: 15 residues. The CDR3 loop is CASSAATASHYGYTF. The CDR3 DNA follows: TGTGCCAGCAGCGCGGCGACAGCGAGCCACTATGGCTACACCTTC.

In this sample, this clonotype turned up many times. This sequence joins TRBV11-2 and TRBJ2-7; D remains ambiguous. The CDR3 length is 14 residues. Germline-derived CDR1 and CDR2 are SGHAT and FQNNGV. V shed 3 bases and J shed 2 bases, with 11 bases lying between them. The CDR3 bases are TGTGCCAGCAGCTTTGTGGGGTCTGCCTACGAGCAGTACTTC. It codes for CASSFVGSAYEQYF.

This clonotype appeared many times. V is TRBV30 and J is TRBJ2-7; 8 bases map to TRBD1. CDR3 size: 14 residues. The junction had 12 bases not matched to a gene; V was cut back by 4 bases and J by 7 bases. Germline CDR1 is GTSNPN and CDR2 is SVGIG (reference sequence). In nucleotides, the CDR3 is TGTGCCTGGAATCCGGGACAGGAGTTTTGGGAGCAGTACTTC. Amino acid sequence: CAWNPGQEFWEQYF.

This clonotype occurred many times. The chain uses TRBV7-8 and TRBJ2-2; 8 nucleotides line up with TRBD1. J lost 5 bases, V lost 5 bases, and 7 bases had no gene match. The CDR3 has 15 amino acids. Germline CDR1 is SGHVS and CDR2 is FQNEAQ. CDR3 residues: CASSTRTGKTGELFF. In DNA form, the CDR3 reads TGTGCCAGCAGCACCCGGACAGGGAAAACCGGGGAGCTGTTTTTT.

Ten or more counts support this clonotype. The J gene is TRBJ1-6, the V gene TRBV6-1; possibly TRBD1 for D (5 bases). V dropped 3 bases and J dropped 7 bases, with 13 bases sitting between them. The CDR3 sequence is 15 residues long. Germline-derived CDR1 and CDR2 are MNHNS and SASEGT. CDR3 sequence: CASSELGVRNSPLHF. The CDR3 coding sequence is TGTGCCAGCAGTGAGTTGGGGGTGCGGAATTCACCCCTCCACTTT.

This clonotype showed up many times. The V gene is TRBV4-2, the J gene TRBJ2-2; tentative D call: TRBD1 (6 bases). Germline V gene lookup returns CDR1 LGHNA and CDR2 YNFKEQ. Trimming removed 4 bases at V and 1 base at J, with 13 bases between. The CDR3 is 16 amino acids. The CDR3 protein is CASSPIDRLNTGELFF. The CDR3 DNA follows: TGTGCCAGCAGCCCGATAGACAGGCTGAACACCGGGGAGCTGTTTTTT.

This clonotype was counted at least ten times. The rearrangement joins TRBV6-1 to TRBJ2-7; D is unresolved. Germline CDR1 reads MNHNS; CDR2 reads SASEGT. The CDR3 totals 12 residues. Trimming shortened V by 9 bases and J by 2 bases, and 11 bases separated the two germline ends. CDR3 sequence: CASRGDPYEQYF. CDR3 in DNA: TGTGCCAGTCGAGGAGATCCCTACGAGCAGTACTTC.

V and J are TRBV5-1 and TRBJ1-2; maybe TRBD1 (5 bases). Germline V gene data show CDR1 as SGHRS and CDR2 as YFSETQ. The CDR3 covers 16 residues. The V and J ends lost 5 bases and 4 bases respectively, with 21 bases between them. CDR3 loop: CASRRTGVSRGYGYTF. The CDR3 DNA reads TGCGCCAGCAGACGAACAGGCGTCTCTAGGGGCTATGGCTACACCTTC.

CDR3 in DNA: TGTGCCAGCAGTTTATCGTGGCGGAACACTGAAGCTTTCTTT. It is translated as CASSLSWRNTEAFF. This chain connects TRBV27 to TRBJ1-1, with D unclear. Trimming took off 0 bases at V and 1 base at J, with 6 bases between the two ends. Germline lookup yields CDR1 MNHEY and CDR2 SMNVEV (reference sequence). This CDR3 has 14 residues.

The table lists this clonotype with many counts. V gene TRBV7-2 combines with J gene TRBJ2-2; D not resolved. Per the germline V gene, CDR1 is SGHTA and CDR2 is FQGNSA. V lost 1 base, J lost 5 bases, and 5 bases lay in between. There are 13 residues in the CDR3. The DNA of the CDR3 is TGTGCCAGCAGCTTAGGGATAACCGGGGAGCTGTTTTTT. The encoded protein is CASSLGITGELFF.

This clonotype was seen many times. V gene TRBV2 combines with J gene TRBJ1-4, with D unresolved. This CDR3 is built from 14 residues. The V end lost 3 bases, the J end lost 4 bases, and 9 bases lay between the germline ends. CDR1 SNHLY and CDR2 FYNNEI come from the germline V gene. The CDR3 nucleotides are TGTGCCAGCAGTGACGGGCAGCTTAATGAAAAACTGTTTTTT. It is translated as CASSDGQLNEKLFF.

The J gene is TRBJ1-1, the V gene TRBV19; D is perhaps TRBD1 (6 bases). V was shortened by 4 bases and J by 0 bases, with 15 bases between the two germline ends. Per the germline V gene, CDR1 is LNHDA and CDR2 is SQIVND (reference sequence). CDR3 length equals 16 residues. CDR3 bases: TGTGCCAGTAGTAAACAGGGCTCCGGGGTGAACACTGAAGCTTTCTTT. Protein sequence: CASSKQGSGVNTEAFF.

In the case of this clonotype: Here the CDR3 omits its conserved ending phenylalanine or tryptophan, so a read error is the likely source. The chain is built from TRBV6-1 and TRBJ1-1; 7 bases line up with TRBD1. This CDR3 is built from 14 residues. Germline V gene lookup returns CDR1 MNHNS and CDR2 SASEGT. The J segment lost 1 base and the V segment lost 6 bases, leaving 5 bases of the junction unmatched. This CDR3 reads CASSTGTANTEAFV. Written as DNA, the CDR3 is TGTGCCAGCAGCACCGGGACAGCGAACACTGAAGCTTTCGTT.

This clonotype has at least ten counts. V is TRBV28 and J is TRBJ2-5; unclear D gene. V lost 8 bases to trimming and J lost 2 bases, with 21 bases between them. The CDR3 runs to 16 residues. Germline lookup yields CDR1 MDHEN and CDR2 SYDVKM. This CDR3 reads CASVSFSFGNQETQYF. The CDR3 coding sequence is TGTGCCAGCGTCAGTTTCTCGTTCGGTAATCAAGAGACCCAGTACTTC.

This clonotype showed up many times. The V call is TRBV12-5, the J call TRBJ1-2; TRBD1 matches 7 bases. Germline CDR1 and CDR2: LGHNT and FRNRAP. CDR3 length: 12 amino acids. Trimming cost V 6 bases and J 10 bases; bases outside gene matches: 8. CDR3 coding DNA: TGTGCTAGTGGCCAGGGGGGACTCTACTACACCTTC. It translates to CASGQGGLYYTF.

This clonotype came up many times. The chain links TRBV28 to TRBJ2-7; possibly TRBD1 for D (6 bases). CDR1 and CDR2 (germline): MDHEN, SYDVKM. The ends were cut back, 2 bases at V and 7 bases at J, with 27 bases in the middle. The CDR3 is 18 amino acids. For the CDR3, the DNA is TGTGCCAGCAGTTTAAGGCCCCTGACAGGAAGACCCTTGAGTGAGCAGTACTTC. Its translation is CASSLRPLTGRPLSEQYF. Full variable domain (missing parts from reference TRBV28 and TRBJ2-7): DVKVTQSSRYLVKRTGEKVFLECVQDMDHENMFWYRQDPGLGLRLIYFSYDVKMKEKGDIPEGYSVSREKKERFSLILESASTNQTSMYLCASSLRPLTGRPLSEQYFGPGTRLTVT.

At least ten counts were recorded for this clonotype. Here the CDR3 reads CSARTGRDYGYTF. CDR3 coding DNA: TGCAGCGCCCGGACAGGGAGGGACTATGGCTACACCTTC. The genes are TRBV29-1 and TRBJ1-2, with 8 bases lining up with TRBD1. V dropped 7 bases and J dropped 3; count of bases not matched to a gene: 7. Germline lookup yields CDR1 SQVTM and CDR2 ANQGSEA. The CDR3 totals 13 residues.

This clonotype appeared many times. The chain couples TRBV12-3 or TRBV12-4 to TRBJ2-5, with unresolved D. V gave up 3 bases and J gave up 1 base, with 15 bases separating them. The CDR3 totals 16 residues. CDR3 residues: CASSFWGFESQETQYF. DNA of the CDR3: TGTGCCAGCAGTTTCTGGGGTTTCGAGTCCCAAGAGACCCAGTACTTC.

This clonotype was seen only a few times. The V gene is TRBV6-5, the J gene TRBJ2-1; 7 nucleotides agree with TRBD1. Germline V gives CDR1 MNHEY, CDR2 SVGAGI. The ends lost 1 base at V and 12 bases at J; junction bases unmatched: 15. The CDR3 is 16 residues long. This CDR3 reads CASSYLSGTDPIGQFF. The CDR3 bases are TGTGCCAGCAGTTACTTATCCGGGACAGACCCCATCGGGCAGTTCTTC.

There are a few counts of this clonotype. The chain links TRBV4-1 to TRBJ1-6, with TRBD1 as a possible D gene (5 bases). CDR1 is MGHRA, CDR2 YSYEKL, per germline. This CDR3 region has 15 residues. V lost 2 bases, J lost 7 bases, and 12 bases lay in between. The CDR3 nucleotides are TGCGCCAGCAGCCAATCCCGGGACGGGAATTCACCCCTCCACTTT. It yields the protein CASSQSRDGNSPLHF.